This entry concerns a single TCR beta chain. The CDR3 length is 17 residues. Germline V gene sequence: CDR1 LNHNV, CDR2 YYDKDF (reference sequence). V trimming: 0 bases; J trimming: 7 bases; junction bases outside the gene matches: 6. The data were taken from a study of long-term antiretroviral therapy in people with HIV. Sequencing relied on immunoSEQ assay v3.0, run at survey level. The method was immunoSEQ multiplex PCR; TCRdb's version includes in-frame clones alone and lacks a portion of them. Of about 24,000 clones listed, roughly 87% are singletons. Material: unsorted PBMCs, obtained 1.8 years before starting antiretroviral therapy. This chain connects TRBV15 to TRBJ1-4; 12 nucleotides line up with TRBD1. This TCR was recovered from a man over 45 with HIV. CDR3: CATSRDLPGQGAEKLFF. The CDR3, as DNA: TGTGCCACCAGCAGAGACCTCCCGGGACAGGGGGCTGAAAAACTGTTTTTT.